This record concerns one TCR beta chain sequence. Its target is unknown. This sample is drawn from a study of T-cell memory formation after mild COVID-19. General study points: Contracting clones, day 15 to 85, had balanced CD4/CD8, and later expanders favored CD4+. Within pre-infection memory, some responding clones were found, suggesting cross-reactive memory joined.

The CDR3 consists of 14 residues. Germline V gene sequence: CDR1 SGHVS, CDR2 FNYEAQ. With 10 bases removed from V and 2 bases from J, the gap between germline ends came to 12 bases. The 5'RACE method, run with constant-segment primers, produced TCR alpha and TCR beta cDNA libraries (carrying sample barcodes and UMIs). One entry per CDR3 protein, called by TCRdb with MiXCR from the 5' RACE reads. The sample lists about 140,000 distinct CDR3 sequences, about 14% seen once, with roughly 15% in the top ten. The chain joins TRBV7-6 to TRBJ2-6; weak D call: TRBD1 (5 bases). This receptor was identified in an adult woman who had mild COVID-19 (a few samples of this study predate the infection). Cell type and time point are not known. Sequencing was performed on PBMCs or a T cell subset sorted from them (not recorded which). The CDR3 DNA reads as TGTGCCATCCAGGGCTCCCCTGGGGCCAACGTCCTGACTTTC. Its protein product is CAIQGSPGANVLTF.